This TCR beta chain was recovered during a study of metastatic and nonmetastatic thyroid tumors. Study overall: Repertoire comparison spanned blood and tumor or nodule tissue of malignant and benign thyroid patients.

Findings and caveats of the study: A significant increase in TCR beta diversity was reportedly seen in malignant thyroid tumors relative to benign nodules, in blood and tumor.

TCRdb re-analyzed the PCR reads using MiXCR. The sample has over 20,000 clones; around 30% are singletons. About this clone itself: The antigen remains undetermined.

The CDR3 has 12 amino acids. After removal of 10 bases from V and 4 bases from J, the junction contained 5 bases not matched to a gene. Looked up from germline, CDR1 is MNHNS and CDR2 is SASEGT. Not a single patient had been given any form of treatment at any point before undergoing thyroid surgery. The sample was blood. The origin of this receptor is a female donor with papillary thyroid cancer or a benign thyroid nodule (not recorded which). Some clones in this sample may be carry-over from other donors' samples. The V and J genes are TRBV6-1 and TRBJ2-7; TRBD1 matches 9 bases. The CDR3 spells CATTGQGYEQYF. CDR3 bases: TGTGCCACTACGGGACAGGGATACGAGCAGTACTTC.